This entry lists 29 T cell receptor beta chains sequenced from one sample in a study of response to subunit inactivated influenza vaccine. TCRdb re-called the RT-PCR reads through MiXCR, storing one row per CDR3 protein. This sample has under 200,000 distinct CDR3 sequences, with around 9.9% found just once. Material: non-naive T cells sorted from PBMCs, obtained 45 days after vaccination. The receptors derive from a man aged 50 to 59 who received an inactivated influenza vaccine.

The chain combines TRBV7-2 with TRBJ2-4; possible D gene TRBD2, 6 bases. Trimming stripped 0 bases from V and 7 bases from J, with 13 bases between. CDR3 length: 15 amino acids. Germline assignment: CDR1 SGHTA and CDR2 FQGNSA. In nucleotides, the CDR3 is TGTGCCAGCAGCTTAGCTGGGGGGAATCGGAACATTCAGTACTTC. Protein product: CASSLAGGNRNIQYF.

This clonotype is a singleton in its sample. A much larger clone differs from this one at a single base, so this may be a read error. The genes are TRBV7-2 and TRBJ2-7, with 8 bases fitting TRBD2. The germline gives CDR1 SGHTA, CDR2 FQGNSA. Trimming removed 0 bases from V and 5 bases from J; junction bases left unmatched: 9. CDR3 size: 16 residues. The DNA for the CDR3 is TGTGCCAGCAGCTTAGCTGTCGGAGCGGGAGCCAACGAGCAGTACTTC. Its protein product is CASSLAVGAGANEQYF. Using reference TRBV7-2 and TRBJ2-7 for the parts outside the CDR3, the full variable domain is GAGVSQSPSNKVTEKGKDVELRCDPISGHTALYWYRQSLGQGLEFLIYFQGNSAPDKSGLPSDRFSAERTGGSVSTLTIQRTQQEDSAVYLCASSLAVGAGANEQYFGPGTRLTVT.

The chain combines TRBV12-3 or TRBV12-4 with TRBJ1-6; no reliable D call. Trimming stripped 4 bases from V and 5 bases from J, with 9 bases between. This CDR3 comprises 14 residues. DNA for the CDR3: TGTGCCAGCAGTTCATCCGGGAATAATTCACCCCTCCACTTT. Its translation: CASSSSGNNSPLHF.

In its sample, this clonotype was seen many times. The chain links TRBV5-6 to TRBJ2-1; D is uncertain. The CDR3 has 12 residues. Trimming cost V 0 bases and J 9 bases, with 7 bases left between them. The V gene's germline CDR1 is SGHDT and CDR2 YYEEEE. CDR3 loop: CASSLVGPEQFF. The CDR3, as DNA: TGTGCCAGCAGCTTGGTAGGGCCTGAGCAGTTCTTC. Complete variable domain (other parts from reference TRBV5-6 and TRBJ2-1): DAGVTQSPTHLIKTRGQQVTLRCSPKSGHDTVSWYQQALGQGPQFIFQYYEEEERQRGNFPDRFSGHQFPNYSSELNVNALLLGDSALYLCASSLVGPEQFFGPGTRLTVL.

The chain recombines TRBV5-6 with TRBJ2-5; possibly TRBD2 for D (5 bases). V was shortened by 0 bases and J by 10 bases, with 7 bases between the two germline ends. The CDR3 covers 11 residues. Germline CDR1 is SGHDT and CDR2 is YYEEEE. Here the CDR3 reads CASSLAGVQYF. CDR3 bases: TGTGCCAGCAGCTTGGCCGGGGTCCAGTACTTC.

The chain employs TRBV7-2 and TRBJ2-2; D possibly corresponds to TRBD2 (6 bases). Between the trimmed V and J ends, which lost 2 bases and 4 bases, there was a span of 11 bases. The CDR3 loop spans 15 amino acids. Germline values: CDR1 SGHTA, CDR2 FQGNSA. The CDR3 region is CASSLTRGTTGELFF. CDR3 coding DNA: TGTGCCAGCAGCTTAACACGGGGGACCACCGGGGAGCTGTTTTTT.

This clonotype came up a few times. This chain links TRBV2 with TRBJ1-3, with D unclear. The CDR3 length is 14 residues. Per germline, CDR1 SNHLY and CDR2 FYNNEI. Trimming stripped 6 bases from V and 4 bases from J, with 13 bases between. This chain's CDR3 is CASRANLRGNTIYF. The CDR3 DNA reads as TGTGCCAGCAGAGCTAACTTAAGGGGAAACACCATATATTTT. Supplemented by reference TRBV2 and TRBJ1-3, the full variable domain reads EPEVTQTPSHQVTQMGQEVILRCVPISNHLYFYWYRQILGQKVEFLVSFYNNEISEKSEIFDDQFSVERPDGSNFTLKIRSTKLEDSAMYFCASRANLRGNTIYFGEGSWLTVV.

This clonotype was seen a few times. The chain is built from TRBV7-9 and TRBJ1-5; 9 nucleotides line up with TRBD1. After removal of 9 bases from V and 0 bases from J, the junction contained 3 bases not matched to a gene. Germline CDR1 reads SEHNR; CDR2 reads FQNEAQ (reference sequence). The CDR3 is made up of 14 amino acids. CDR3 coding DNA: TGTGCCAGTCGGGACAGGGATAGCAATCAGCCCCAGCATTTT. Translated, it gives CASRDRDSNQPQHF.

Worth noting for this clonotype: The junction differs from germline at one of its ends, possibly a read error. The rearrangement joins TRBV7-2 to TRBJ2-2; D possibly uses TRBD1 or TRBD2 (5 bases each). The CDR3 is made up of 15 amino acids. Germline values: CDR1 SGHTA, CDR2 FQGNSA. The CDR3 nucleotides are TGTGCCAGCAGCTTATCGACACTAGTTCCCGGGGACCTGTTTTTT. Protein sequence: CASSLSTLVPGDLFF. The variable domain in full, with the rest retrieved from reference TRBV7-2 and TRBJ2-2, is GAGVSQSPSNKVTEKGKDVELRCDPISGHTALYWYRQSLGQGLEFLIYFQGNSAPDKSGLPSDRFSAERTGGSVSTLTIQRTQQEDSAVYLCASSLSTLVPGDLFFGEGSRLTVL.

This clonotype was seen repeatedly, ten times or more. V gene TRBV11-2 combines with J gene TRBJ2-7; 8 positions match TRBD2. Germline-derived CDR1 and CDR2 are SGHAT and FQNNGV. Trimming at V came to 4 bases and at J to 3 bases, leaving 20 bases not matched to a gene. This CDR3 is 19 amino acids long. CDR3 protein: CASSSHRGTAGTSLYEQYF. CDR3 nucleotides: TGTGCCAGCAGCTCGCACCGTGGGACGGCCGGGACTAGTCTCTACGAGCAGTACTTC.

At least ten counts were recorded for this clonotype. The gene calls are TRBV11-1 and TRBJ2-5, with D possibly being TRBD2 (5 bases). Germline loops: CDR1 SGHAT, CDR2 FQDESV (reference sequence). This CDR3 is built from 14 residues. V was cut by 5 bases and J by 2 bases, with 12 bases left in between. CDR3 DNA sequence: TGTGCCAGCAGCCCACTTCCGGGACAAGAGACCCAGTACTTC. Protein: CASSPLPGQETQYF.

This clonotype was seen more than once but under ten times. The chain links TRBV4-3 to TRBJ2-7, with 12 bases fitting TRBD2. The CDR3 extends over 15 amino acids. From germline, CDR1 is LGHNA and CDR2 YSLEER. V lost 4 bases and J lost 4; bases outside the gene matches: 5. In nucleotides, the CDR3 is TGCGCCAGCAGCCTCCGACTAGCGGGAGAGTACGAGCAGTACTTC. This codes for CASSLRLAGEYEQYF.

This clonotype was seen at least ten times. This sequence joins TRBV7-8 and TRBJ2-3, with 12 bases identical to TRBD2. Germline-derived CDR1 and CDR2 are SGHVS and FQNEAQ. This CDR3 spans 15 amino acids. J lost 5 bases, V lost 0 bases, and 0 bases had no gene match. CDR3 coding DNA: TGTGCCAGCAGCTTAGCGACTAGCGGGAGAGATACGCAGTATTTT. Encoded protein: CASSLATSGRDTQYF.

The V and J genes are TRBV6-1 and TRBJ1-5; D unclear. Trimming shortened V by 5 bases and J by 3 bases, and 26 bases separated the two germline ends. Per germline, CDR1 MNHNS and CDR2 SASEGT. The CDR3 loop spans 19 amino acids. The DNA for the CDR3 is TGTGCCAGCAGTAAACCCGCACAGATTAATATTTTTGCCAATCAGCCCCAGCATTTT. Translating it yields CASSKPAQINIFANQPQHF.

The V gene is TRBV7-8, the J gene TRBJ2-7, with D unresolved. Trimming removed 0 bases at V and 7 bases at J, with 10 bases between. This CDR3 has 13 residues. CDR1 and CDR2 from the germline V gene are SGHVS and FQNEAQ. The CDR3 sequence: CASSLAQQMEQYF. The CDR3 DNA reads as TGTGCCAGCAGCTTAGCACAGCAGATGGAGCAGTACTTC.

This clonotype is labeled as medium-sized. V usage is TRBV13 and J usage is TRBJ2-7; TRBD2 aligns across 9 bases. Germline CDR1 is PRHDT and CDR2 is FYEKMQ (reference sequence). The CDR3 has 15 amino acids. The V gene end was trimmed by 0 bases and the J gene end by 3 bases; junction bases not matched to a gene: 3. CDR3 in amino acids: CASSLGTSGGYEQYF. CDR3 coding DNA: TGTGCCAGCAGCTTAGGGACTAGCGGTGGCTACGAGCAGTACTTC.

This clonotype was counted only a few times. V is TRBV27 and J is TRBJ2-7; perhaps TRBD2 as D (6 bases). Trimming took 4 bases from V and 3 from J, leaving 13 bases between them. This CDR3 comprises 14 residues. Per the germline V gene, CDR1 is MNHEY and CDR2 is SMNVEV (reference sequence). The CDR3 loop reads CASSWGSSGYEQYF. CDR3 DNA: TGTGCCAGCAGTTGGGGGAGTAGCGGCTACGAGCAGTACTTC.

This sequence joins TRBV20-1 and TRBJ2-2, with D maybe TRBD1 (5 bases). With 3 bases removed from V and 1 base from J, the gap between germline ends came to 9 bases. The CDR3 contains 14 residues. Germline V gene lookup returns CDR1 DFQATT and CDR2 SNEGSKA (reference sequence). CDR3 region: CSASGQGNTGELFF. The CDR3 DNA reads as TGCAGTGCTAGCGGGCAGGGGAACACCGGGGAGCTGTTTTTT.

This clonotype was seen a few times. The chain is built from TRBV20-1 and TRBJ2-7; unclear D gene. Germline V gene sequence: CDR1 DFQATT, CDR2 SNEGSKA (reference sequence). This CDR3 has 15 amino acids. With 0 bases removed from V and 12 bases from J, the gap between germline ends came to 24 bases. The CDR3 DNA reads TGCAGTGCTAGAGATCGATCATCCGGGTGGGCTATCAGGTACTTC. As protein: CSARDRSSGWAIRYF.

The V call is TRBV20-1, the J call TRBJ2-2, with 10 nucleotides matching TRBD1. V gave up 0 bases and J gave up 2 bases; unmatched junction bases: 6. The CDR3 consists of 17 residues. In germline, CDR1 is DFQATT, CDR2 SNEGSKA (reference sequence). Here the CDR3 DNA reads TGCAGTGCTAGAGATCTAAGGACAGGGGGTAACACCGGGGAGCTGTTTTTT. As protein: CSARDLRTGGNTGELFF.

The rearrangement joins TRBV20-1 to TRBJ2-1; 10 nucleotides match TRBD2. V shed 5 bases and J 3 bases; nucleotides not matched to a gene: 7. Germline-derived CDR1 and CDR2 are DFQATT and SNEGSKA (reference sequence). There are 15 residues in the CDR3. The CDR3 DNA reads as TGCAGTGCTGGCGATAGCGGGAGGATCTACAATGAGCAGTTCTTC. Protein: CSAGDSGRIYNEQFF.

In its sample, this clonotype was seen a few times. The rearrangement links TRBV18 to TRBJ1-1, with D maybe TRBD1 (6 bases). Germline V gene sequence: CDR1 KGHSH, CDR2 LQKENI. The CDR3 has 19 amino acids. Trimming left V 3 bases short and J 1 base short, with 24 bases between. The CDR3 nucleotides read TGTGCCAGCTCACCCCTTCCAGGGGAGGGAATACTAAAGAACACTGAAGCTTTCTTT. This sequence encodes CASSPLPGEGILKNTEAFF.

There are a few counts of this clonotype. The chain carries TRBV28 and TRBJ1-4; weak D call: TRBD1 (6 bases). With 5 bases removed from V and 8 bases from J, the gap between germline ends came to 18 bases. CDR1 is MDHEN, CDR2 SYDVKM, per germline. The CDR3 extends over 15 amino acids. The CDR3 DNA is TGTGCCAGCAGTCCGCAGACAGGATACGGGGAAAAACTGTTTTTT. Amino acid sequence: CASSPQTGYGEKLFF.

In this sample, this clonotype turned up many times. V is TRBV5-1 and J is TRBJ1-1; D perhaps matches TRBD1 (5 bases). Trimming left V 0 bases short and J 0 bases short, with 9 bases between. This CDR3 is 15 amino acids long. CDR1 SGHRS and CDR2 YFSETQ come from the germline V gene. CDR3 sequence (DNA): TGCGCCAGCAGCTTGGCGGGGACTCTGAACACTGAAGCTTTCTTT. Amino acids: CASSLAGTLNTEAFF.

The table lists this clonotype with a few counts. The chain uses TRBV5-1 and TRBJ2-2; 8 nucleotides match TRBD1. The CDR3 runs to 15 residues. The germline V gene has CDR1 SGHRS and CDR2 YFSETQ. J gave up 5 bases and V 0 bases, and 3 bases lay outside the gene matches. The CDR3 nucleotides are TGCGCCAGCAGCTTGGGGGACAGGTTTACCGGGGAGCTGTTTTTT. Translation gives CASSLGDRFTGELFF.

Here the CDR3 DNA reads TGTGCCACGAGCAATGGGAGTTCACCCCTCCACTTT. This gives the protein CATSNGSSPLHF. The rearrangement joins TRBV10-3 to TRBJ1-6; D is unclear. Germline V lookup: CDR1 ENHRY, CDR2 SYGVKD. V lost 10 bases and J 9 bases, leaving 13 bases between the germline ends. This CDR3 region has 12 residues.

This clonotype has more than one count but fewer than ten. The V call is TRBV20-1, the J call TRBJ1-2; TRBD1 matches at 11 bases. With V trimmed by 3 bases and J by 6 bases, 9 bases remained unmatched. There are 15 residues in the CDR3. Germline CDR1 reads DFQATT; CDR2 reads SNEGSKA (reference sequence). The CDR3 DNA reads as TGCAGTGCTAGTTCCGGGACAGGGGGTATCCATGGCTACACCTTC. This gives the protein CSASSGTGGIHGYTF.

This clonotype was found many times. This sequence joins TRBV10-3 and TRBJ2-2; D is uncertain. CDR3 length: 14 amino acids. Germline lookup yields CDR1 ENHRY and CDR2 SYGVKD. The V end was cut by 4 bases, the J end by 1 base, with 7 bases between. The CDR3 DNA reads TGTGCCATCAGTGTGACTCGGAACACCGGGGAGCTGTTTTTT. Residues: CAISVTRNTGELFF.

The rearrangement links TRBV12-5 to TRBJ2-7; 10 bases fit TRBD2. This CDR3 has 15 residues. Germline V gene sequence: CDR1 LGHNT, CDR2 FRNRAP. After removal of 9 bases from V and 3 bases from J, the junction contained 11 bases not matched to a gene. The CDR3 spells CASGRAGGTIYEQYF. In DNA, the CDR3 is TGTGCTAGCGGAAGAGCGGGGGGGACAATCTACGAGCAGTACTTC.